The entry below gives a single T cell receptor beta chain sequence along with its context. This clonotype was recorded at least ten times. Its antigen remains unidentified. Base qualities were left out, and no much larger clone turns up one base away. For sequencing, an Illumina HiSeq 1500 was employed. TCRdb trimmed the raw reads at Q25, called clones with MiXCR and kept productive beta chains. Each CDR3 protein gets just one entry, which takes the most common genes and DNA from the rows behind it. For this sample there are approximately 320,000 distinct CDR3 sequences; over 7.5% appear just once. The ten largest clones represent around 4% of the sample. V trim: 7 bases; J trim: 2 bases; unmatched bases: 11. The CDR3 spans 17 residues, from the cysteine through the phenylalanine. The CDR3 DNA has 51 bases and is translated from base 1. These data come from a study of T cell repertoires in cytomegalovirus infection (dated by TCRdb to between 2018 and 2021). Looking at the study overall: Because public TCR beta signatures pointed to carriage of CMV infection together with the matching HLA type, the HLA type of each donor mattered for the analysis.

Study-wide conclusions, independent of this receptor: The ex vivo response was dominated by HLA-C-restricted CMV-specific TCR beta clonotypes, which also provided the single most frequent clonotype in two of eight donors. In both this cohort and an independent approximately 400-donor cohort, the cumulative frequency of public TCR beta family members distinguished carriers of CMV infection plus the relevant HLA type.

Sample: PBMCs. The receptor chain draws on TRBV12-3 or TRBV12-4 and TRBJ2-5, with TRBD2 matching 12 junction bases. The clonotype comes from a human donor in good health (CMV status not recorded). Some clones in this sample may be carry-over from other donors' samples. The DNA sequence is as follows: TGTGCCAGCACCGGGGGGAGACTAGCGGGGGTACAAGAGACCCAGTACTTC. This is translated as CASTGGRLAGVQETQYF.